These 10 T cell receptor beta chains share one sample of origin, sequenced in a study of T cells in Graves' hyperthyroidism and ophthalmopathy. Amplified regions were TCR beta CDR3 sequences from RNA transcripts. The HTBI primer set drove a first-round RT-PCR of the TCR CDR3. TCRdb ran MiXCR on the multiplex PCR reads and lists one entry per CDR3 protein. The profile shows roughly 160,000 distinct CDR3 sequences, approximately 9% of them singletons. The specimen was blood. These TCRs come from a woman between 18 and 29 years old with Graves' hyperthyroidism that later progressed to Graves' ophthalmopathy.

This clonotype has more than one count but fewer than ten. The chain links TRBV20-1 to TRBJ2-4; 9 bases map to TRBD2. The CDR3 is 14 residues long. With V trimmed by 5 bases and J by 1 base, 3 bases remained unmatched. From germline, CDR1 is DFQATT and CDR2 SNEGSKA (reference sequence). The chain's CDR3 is CSAPGLAAKNIQYF. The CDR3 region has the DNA TGCAGTGCTCCCGGACTAGCGGCCAAAAACATTCAGTACTTC.

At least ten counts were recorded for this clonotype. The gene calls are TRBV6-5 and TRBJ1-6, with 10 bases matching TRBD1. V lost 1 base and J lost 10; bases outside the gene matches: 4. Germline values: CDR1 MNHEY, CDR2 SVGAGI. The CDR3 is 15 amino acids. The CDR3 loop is CASSYFGTGDSPLHF. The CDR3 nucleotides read TGTGCCAGCAGTTACTTCGGGACAGGGGACTCACCCCTCCACTTT.

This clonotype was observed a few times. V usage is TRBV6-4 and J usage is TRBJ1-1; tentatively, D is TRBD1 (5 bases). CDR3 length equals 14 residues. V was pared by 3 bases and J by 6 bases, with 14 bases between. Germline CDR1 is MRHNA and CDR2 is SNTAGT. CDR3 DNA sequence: TGTGCCAGCAGTGAAGCGGGCAGGGTACCTGAAGCTTTCTTT. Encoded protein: CASSEAGRVPEAFF.

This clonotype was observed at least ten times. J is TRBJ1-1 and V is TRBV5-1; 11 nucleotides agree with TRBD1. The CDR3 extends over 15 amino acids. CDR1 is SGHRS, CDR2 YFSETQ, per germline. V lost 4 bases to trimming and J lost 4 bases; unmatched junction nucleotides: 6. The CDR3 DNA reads TGCGCCAGCAGCGCCGGGACAGGGGGATTCACTGAAGCTTTCTTT. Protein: CASSAGTGGFTEAFF.

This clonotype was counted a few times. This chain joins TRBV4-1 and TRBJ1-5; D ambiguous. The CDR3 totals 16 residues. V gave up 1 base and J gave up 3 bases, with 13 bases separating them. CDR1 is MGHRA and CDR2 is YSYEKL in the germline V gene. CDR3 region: CASSQADQEFNQPQHF. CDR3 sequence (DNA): TGCGCCAGCAGCCAAGCTGATCAGGAGTTCAATCAGCCCCAGCATTTT.

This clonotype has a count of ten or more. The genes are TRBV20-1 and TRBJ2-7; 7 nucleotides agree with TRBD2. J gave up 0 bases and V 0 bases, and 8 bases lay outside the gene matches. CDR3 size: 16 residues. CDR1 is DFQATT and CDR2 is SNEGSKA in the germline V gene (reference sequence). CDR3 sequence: CSARDPWGGSSYEQYF. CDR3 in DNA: TGCAGTGCTAGAGACCCATGGGGGGGGAGCTCCTACGAGCAGTACTTC.

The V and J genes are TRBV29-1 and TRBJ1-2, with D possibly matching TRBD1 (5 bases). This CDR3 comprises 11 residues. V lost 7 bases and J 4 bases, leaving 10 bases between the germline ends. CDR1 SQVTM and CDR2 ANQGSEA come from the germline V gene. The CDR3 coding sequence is TGCAGCGCCGGGGGAGGCTATGGCTACACCTTC. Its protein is CSAGGGYGYTF. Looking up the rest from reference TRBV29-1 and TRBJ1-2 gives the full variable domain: SAVISQKPSRDICQRGTSLTIQCQVDSQVTMMFWYRQQPGQSLTLIATANQGSEATYESGFVIDKFPISRPNLTFSTLTVSNMSPEDSSIYLCSAGGGYGYTFGSGTRLTVV.

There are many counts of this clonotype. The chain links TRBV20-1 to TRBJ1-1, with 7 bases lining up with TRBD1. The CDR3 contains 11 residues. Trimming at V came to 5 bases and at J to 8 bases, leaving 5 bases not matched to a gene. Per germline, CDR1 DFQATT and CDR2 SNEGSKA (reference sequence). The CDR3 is CSALDRPEAFF. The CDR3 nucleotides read TGCAGTGCTTTGGACAGGCCCGAAGCTTTCTTT.

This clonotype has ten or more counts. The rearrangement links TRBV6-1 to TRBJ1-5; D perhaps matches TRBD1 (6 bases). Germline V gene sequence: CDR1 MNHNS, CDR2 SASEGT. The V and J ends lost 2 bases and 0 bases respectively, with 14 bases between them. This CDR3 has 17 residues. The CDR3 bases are TGTGCCAGCAGTGAACCAACAGGGCCATATAGCAATCAGCCCCAGCATTTT. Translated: CASSEPTGPYSNQPQHF.

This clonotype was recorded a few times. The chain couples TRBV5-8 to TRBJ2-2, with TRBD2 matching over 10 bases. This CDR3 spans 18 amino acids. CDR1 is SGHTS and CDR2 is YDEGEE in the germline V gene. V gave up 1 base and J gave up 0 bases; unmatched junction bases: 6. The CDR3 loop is CASSLILAGVANTGELFF. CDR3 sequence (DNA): TGTGCCAGCAGCTTGATTCTAGCGGGAGTGGCGAACACCGGGGAGCTGTTTTTT.